This T cell receptor beta chain was captured in a study of OX40 agonist ivuxolimab in advanced cancers. Study background: Under the entry rules, prior anti-PD-1, anti-PD-L1 or anti-CTLA-4 therapy was allowed, and 40% had some.

Some clones are missing from TCRdb's copy, which holds only in-frame ones; the method was immunoSEQ multiplex PCR. Seen here are 40,000 to 65,000 clones, approximately 84% observed once, and the top ten hold about 4.5%. CDR1 and CDR2 from the germline V gene are SGHDN and FVKESK. The CDR3 sequence is 16 residues long. Trimming at V came to 1 base and at J to 7 bases, leaving 7 bases not matched to a gene. This specimen consisted of CD4+ or CD8+ T cells sorted from blood, obtained in a trial of the OX40 agonist ivuxolimab. The clonotype was recovered from an adult with an advanced solid tumor such as melanoma, head and neck, liver or kidney cancer. The chain has TRBV14 and TRBJ1-6; TRBD1 matches 7 bases. The CDR3 coding sequence is TGTGCCAGCAGCCAAGTGGAGGGGGCCAGGAATTCACCCCTCCACTTT. Protein product: CASSQVEGARNSPLHF. The complete variable domain, with remaining parts taken from reference TRBV14 and TRBJ1-6, reads EAGVTQFPSHSVIEKGQTVTLRCDPISGHDNLYWYRRVMGKEIKFLLHFVKESKQDESGMPNNRFLAERTGGTYSTLKVQPAELEDSGVYFCASSQVEGARNSPLHFGNGTRLTVT.